Each of the 22 T cell receptor beta chains below was sequenced from the same sample in a study of blood T cell repertoires in COVID-19. The method was immunoSEQ multiplex PCR; TCRdb's version includes in-frame clones alone and lacks a portion of them. Of about 150,000 clones in the sample, roughly nine tenths were seen once. The sequenced sample consisted of peripheral blood. The receptors stem from a man between 18 and 29 years old with COVID-19, enrolled during active disease.

The V gene is TRBV7-2, the J gene TRBJ2-3, with D uncertain. The V end lost 4 bases, the J end lost 3 bases, and 8 bases lay between the germline ends. Germline CDR1 reads SGHTA; CDR2 reads FQGNSA. This CDR3 comprises 13 residues. CDR3 in amino acids: CASSSRDTDTQYF. CDR3 sequence (DNA): TGTGCCAGCAGCTCCCGAGATACAGATACGCAGTATTTT.

This sequence joins TRBV18 and TRBJ2-3; D not resolved. Trimming shortened V by 4 bases and J by 1 base, and 3 bases separated the two germline ends. CDR1 is KGHSH, CDR2 LQKENI, per germline. The CDR3 consists of 12 residues. For the CDR3, the DNA is TGTGCCAGCTCACTAGGCACAGATACGCAGTATTTT. This sequence encodes CASSLGTDTQYF.

In its sample, this clone was seen a few times. The rearrangement joins TRBV7-9 to TRBJ1-6; no definite D call. The CDR3 has 16 residues. V shed 1 base and J shed 0 bases, with 7 bases lying between them. Germline assignment: CDR1 SEHNR and CDR2 FQNEAQ (reference sequence). The CDR3 is CASSLGQYSYNSPLHF. In DNA, the CDR3 is TGTGCCAGCAGCTTAGGCCAGTACTCCTATAATTCACCCCTCCACTTT.

The rearrangement joins TRBV7-8 to TRBJ2-1; 9 bases map to TRBD2. Trimming took 8 bases from V and 6 from J; bases not matched to a gene: 11. The CDR3 contains 15 residues. The V gene's germline CDR1 is SGHVS and CDR2 FQNEAQ. This CDR3 reads CASGIAGVGANEQFF. Here the CDR3 DNA reads TGTGCCAGCGGTATAGCGGGAGTGGGGGCCAATGAGCAGTTCTTC.

The rearrangement links TRBV5-1 to TRBJ2-5; 11 positions match TRBD1. Trimming took 5 bases from V and 5 from J; bases not matched to a gene: 11. Germline V gene data show CDR1 as SGHRS and CDR2 as YFSETQ. The CDR3 is 16 residues long. CDR3 protein: CASSSGTGGHRETQYF. CDR3 nucleotides: TGCGCCAGCAGTTCCGGGACAGGGGGGCATCGGGAGACCCAGTACTTC. The full variable domain, its missing parts supplied by reference TRBV5-1 and TRBJ2-5, is KAGVTQTPRYLIKTRGQQVTLSCSPISGHRSVSWYQQTPGQGLQFLFEYFSETQRNKGNFPGRFSGRQFSNSRSEMNVSTLELGDSALYLCASSSGTGGHRETQYFGPGTRLLVL.

V usage is TRBV11-2 and J usage is TRBJ2-3; D gene uncertain. The CDR3 sequence is 14 residues long. Germline V lookup: CDR1 SGHAT, CDR2 FQNNGV. The ends were cut back, 1 base at V and 1 base at J, with 6 bases in the middle. The CDR3 is CASSLGQGTDTQYF. For the CDR3, the DNA is TGTGCCAGCAGCTTAGGGCAAGGCACAGATACGCAGTATTTT.

This clone was seen ten or more times. The gene calls are TRBV6-5 and TRBJ2-2; 8 bases are shared with TRBD1. Germline V gene sequence: CDR1 MNHEY, CDR2 SVGAGI. The CDR3 spans 16 residues. Unmatched junction bases numbered 5, after V lost 0 bases and J lost 5 bases. CDR3 amino acids: CASSYSSRGLTGELFF. CDR3 bases: TGTGCCAGCAGTTACTCATCCAGGGGGCTAACCGGGGAGCTGTTTTTT.

This chain connects TRBV27 to TRBJ2-1, with 9 bases fitting TRBD2. The CDR3 totals 15 residues. Trimming removed 0 bases from V and 6 bases from J; junction bases left unmatched: 3. Germline-derived CDR1 and CDR2 are MNHEY and SMNVEV (reference sequence). The CDR3 DNA sequence: TGTGCCAGCAGTTTATCGGCGGGGGGGGTCAATGAGCAGTTCTTC. This translates into CASSLSAGGVNEQFF.

The chain has TRBV27 and TRBJ1-3; D not certain. Trimming shortened V by 6 bases and J by 1 base, and 10 bases separated the two germline ends. Germline loops: CDR1 MNHEY, CDR2 SMNVEV (reference sequence). The length of the CDR3 is 14 residues. This CDR3 is CASRTLESGNTIYF. The CDR3 DNA sequence: TGTGCCAGCAGGACATTAGAGTCTGGAAACACCATATATTTT.

The chain is built from TRBV28 and TRBJ2-5, with TRBD2 matching 8 bases. CDR1 MDHEN and CDR2 SYDVKM come from the germline V gene. The CDR3 totals 17 residues. V lost 5 bases, J lost 5 bases, and 16 bases stayed unmatched. The CDR3 DNA reads as TGTGCCAGCAGTCCCACAGGAGCGGGAGTTCTCGGGGAGACCCAGTACTTC. Its translation is CASSPTGAGVLGETQYF.

The rearrangement uses TRBV7-8 and TRBJ2-4; TRBD2 might be the D (5 bases). The CDR3 runs to 14 residues. V was shortened by 1 base and J by 1 base, with 5 bases between the two germline ends. CDR1 and CDR2 (germline): SGHVS, FQNEAQ. The CDR3 DNA sequence: TGTGCCAGCAGCTTAGGAGGGGCCAAAAACATTCAGTACTTC. Encoded protein: CASSLGGAKNIQYF. Full variable domain (outside the CDR3, taken from reference TRBV7-8 and TRBJ2-4): GAGVSQSPRYKVAKRGQDVALRCDPISGHVSLFWYQQALGQGPEFLTYFQNEAQLDKSGLPSDRFFAERPEGSVSTLKIQRTQQEDSAVYLCASSLGGAKNIQYFGAGTRLSVL.

V is TRBV29-1 and J is TRBJ2-1; TRBD1 matches 12 bases. Per germline, CDR1 SQVTM and CDR2 ANQGSEA. V shed 5 bases, J shed 7 bases, and the junction held 6 bases outside the gene matches. The CDR3 loop spans 14 amino acids. The DNA of the CDR3 is TGCAGCGTTTCCAGGGGACAGGGGGCGAATGAGCAGTTCTTC. Translation gives CSVSRGQGANEQFF.

This chain connects TRBV11-3 to TRBJ2-1; TRBD2 aligns across 9 bases. CDR1 is SGHNT and CDR2 is YENEEA in the germline V gene. J lost 7 bases, V lost 0 bases, and 7 bases had no gene match. The CDR3 contains 16 residues. This chain's CDR3 is CASSLESAGGENEQFF. Written as DNA, the CDR3 is TGTGCCAGCAGCTTAGAATCGGCGGGAGGGGAGAATGAGCAGTTCTTC.

The chain carries TRBV27 and TRBJ2-1; D is unresolved. The length of the CDR3 is 11 residues. Deletions cut 9 bases from V and 7 bases from J, with 10 bases between. From germline, CDR1 is MNHEY and CDR2 SMNVEV (reference sequence). CDR3 in amino acids: CASRLRNEQFF. The DNA for the CDR3 is TGTGCCAGTAGACTCCGAAATGAGCAGTTCTTC.

This chain joins TRBV18 and TRBJ2-7; TRBD2 is a possible D gene (6 bases). The CDR3 is 15 residues long. The V gene lost 3 bases and the J gene lost 0 bases, with 12 bases spanning the gap. The germline gives CDR1 KGHSH, CDR2 LQKENI. For the CDR3, the DNA is TGTGCCAGCTCACCGCGGAGGGGAGACTCCTACGAGCAGTACTTC. Its translation is CASSPRRGDSYEQYF.

The V gene is TRBV28, the J gene TRBJ1-1; TRBD1 matches 9 bases. J was trimmed by 0 bases and V by 3 bases; bases with no gene match: 2. CDR1 is MDHEN and CDR2 is SYDVKM in the germline V gene. The CDR3 loop spans 15 amino acids. CDR3 amino acids: CASSLGQGLNTEAFF. CDR3 nucleotides: TGTGCCAGCAGTTTGGGACAGGGTCTGAACACTGAAGCTTTCTTT.

V gene TRBV7-2 combines with J gene TRBJ2-1, with D possibly matching TRBD1 (6 bases). CDR3 length: 14 residues. V shed 4 bases and J shed 6 bases, with 13 bases lying between them. CDR1 and CDR2 from the germline V gene are SGHTA and FQGNSA. CDR3 sequence reads: CASSSPRTANEQFF. The CDR3 DNA is TGTGCCAGCAGCTCCCCCAGGACAGCCAATGAGCAGTTCTTC.

This chain's CDR3 is CSCRGTQYF. CDR3 sequence (DNA): TGCAGCTGTCGGGGGACCCAGTACTTC. The chain has TRBV29-1 and TRBJ2-5; tentative D call: TRBD2 (5 bases). CDR1 SQVTM and CDR2 ANQGSEA come from the germline V gene. CDR3 length equals 9 residues. Trimming removed 8 bases from V and 7 bases from J, with 8 bases in between. Full variable domain (outside the CDR3, taken from reference TRBV29-1 and TRBJ2-5): SAVISQKPSRDICQRGTSLTIQCQVDSQVTMMFWYRQQPGQSLTLIATANQGSEATYESGFVIDKFPISRPNLTFSTLTVSNMSPEDSSIYLCSCRGTQYFGPGTRLLVL.

The chain links TRBV20-1 to TRBJ2-5, with D unresolved. Germline CDR1 DFQATT, CDR2 SNEGSKA (reference sequence). The CDR3 contains 11 residues. This CDR3 is CSPSAQETQYF. The CDR3 nucleotides read TGCAGCCCCAGCGCTCAAGAGACCCAGTACTTC.

This chain links TRBV20-1 with TRBJ1-1, with D possibly matching TRBD1 (5 bases). The germline gives CDR1 DFQATT, CDR2 SNEGSKA (reference sequence). This CDR3 is built from 17 residues. The V end was cut by 3 bases, the J end by 5 bases, with 25 bases between. DNA for the CDR3: TGCAGTGCTAGTGGGGGGAGGGTCCCCTCGGGGAGAACTGAAGCTTTCTTT. Its translation: CSASGGRVPSGRTEAFF.

The gene calls are TRBV15 and TRBJ2-1; 8 positions match TRBD2. The CDR3 has 19 residues. The V segment lost 5 bases and the J segment 2 bases; nucleotides outside the gene matches: 17. Germline CDR1 LNHNV, CDR2 YYDKDF (reference sequence). This CDR3 reads CATSFGGRFEGLAYNEQFF. The DNA for the CDR3 is TGTGCCACCAGCTTTGGGGGGCGTTTTGAGGGACTAGCCTACAATGAGCAGTTCTTC.

The chain is built from TRBV7-9 and TRBJ2-2; the D gene is possibly TRBD2 (6 bases). Trimming took off 11 bases at V and 1 base at J, with 20 bases between the two ends. Germline loops: CDR1 SEHNR, CDR2 FQNEAQ (reference sequence). This CDR3 is built from 16 residues. The CDR3 coding sequence is TGTGCCGGGGACCCGAGGGACTTTCAGAACACCGGGGAGCTGTTTTTT. Its protein is CAGDPRDFQNTGELFF.